Listed below are T cell receptor beta chains from one sample, sequenced in a study of vaccination effects on CD4 cells after COVID-19. Produced via immunoSEQ multiplex PCR; TCRdb's table is partial and in-frame only. The data contain around 45,000 clones, about three quarters of them seen just once; the ten biggest clones take up roughly 12%. Their recognized antigens are unknown. Source: CD4+ T cells from PBMCs cultured without peptide, taken before COVID-19 vaccination. The receptor source for this set is a human donor who had a prior SARS-CoV-2 infection. The CDR3 runs from the conserved cysteine through the conserved F or W. D genes are given only for firm matches. Some rows mark clone size as missing; the rest say once, few, many or name a class of expanded clone.

d_call j_call v_call clone_size cdr3_aa cdr3_nt
TRBD2 TRBJ2-1 TRBV11-3 - CASSQLVLAGGNEQFF TGTGCCAGCAGCCAACTTGTGCTAGCGGGAGGAAATGAGCAGTTCTTC
TRBD2 TRBJ2-7 TRBV6-5 - CASSYQIAGVGEQYF TGTGCCAGCAGTTACCAAATAGCGGGAGTAGGGGAGCAGTACTTC
TRBD1 TRBJ1-2 TRBV2 once CASRPGTGEHYGYTF TGTGCCAGCAGGCCCGGGACAGGGGAACACTATGGCTACACCTTC
- TRBJ2-3 TRBV7-2 - CAITRGLASNTQYF TGTGCTATCACCAGGGGTCTAGCATCGAATACGCAGTATTTT
- TRBJ2-3 TRBV7-6 once CASSLIQGSTDTQYF TGTGCCAGCAGCTTAATTCAGGGTAGCACAGATACGCAGTATTTT
- TRBJ2-5 TRBV11-3 - CASSSVRTKQETQYF TGTGCCAGCAGCTCCGTAAGGACAAAACAAGAGACCCAGTACTTC
- TRBJ1-5 TRBV2 few CASTRSGRNQPQHF TGTGCCAGCACCCGGTCCGGACGAAATCAGCCCCAGCATTTT
TRBD1 TRBJ1-5 TRBV6-5 - CASSFTGGSNQPQHF TGTGCCAGCAGTTTTACAGGGGGGAGCAATCAGCCCCAGCATTTT
- TRBJ2-2 TRBV7-2 - CASSLGVAENTGELFF TGTGCCAGCAGCCTAGGGGTAGCGGAGAACACCGGGGAGCTGTTTTTT
- TRBJ2-3 TRBV11-1 - CASSPEGLLATDTQYF TGTGCCAGCAGCCCCGAGGGACTTCTTGCAACAGATACGCAGTATTTT
TRBD1 TRBJ2-7 TRBV10-3 - CAIRVGQGALGTYEQYF TGTGCCATCAGAGTGGGACAGGGGGCCCTCGGGACCTACGAGCAGTACTTC
TRBD2 TRBJ2-1 TRBV20-1 once CSASNRREGVNEQFF TGCAGTGCTAGTAATCGGCGGGAGGGGGTCAATGAGCAGTTCTTC
TRBD1 TRBJ2-3 TRBV4-2 few CASSRGTGGTDTQYF TGTGCCAGCAGCCGAGGGACAGGGGGCACAGATACGCAGTATTTT
- TRBJ2-1 TRBV29-1 - CSVEAGYGSDEQFF TGCAGCGTTGAAGCGGGGTACGGTTCGGATGAGCAGTTCTTC
TRBD1 TRBJ2-7 TRBV2 once CASRDRAYEQYF TGTGCCAGCCGGGACAGGGCTTACGAGCAGTACTTC
- TRBJ2-2 TRBV7-2 - CASSFSRPNTGELFF TGTGCCAGCAGCTTTTCACGCCCGAACACCGGGGAGCTGTTTTTT
TRBD2 TRBJ2-1 TRBV5-1 - CASSRTSGTLYNEQFF TGCGCCAGCAGCAGAACTAGCGGGACCCTATACAATGAGCAGTTCTTC
TRBD2 TRBJ2-1 TRBV2 - CASRLWTSGSPEQFF TGTGCCAGCAGGCTATGGACTAGCGGGAGCCCTGAGCAGTTCTTC
TRBD2 TRBJ2-7 TRBV6-1 - CASSEGLAVPREQYF TGTGCCAGCAGTGAAGGACTAGCGGTCCCGCGGGAGCAGTACTTC
TRBD2 TRBJ2-5 TRBV20-1 - CSASMRGVETQYF TGCAGTGCTAGTATGCGGGGGGTTGAGACCCAGTACTTC
- TRBJ2-3 TRBV12-5 - CASGWGSRGSTDTQYF TGTGCTAGTGGCTGGGGGTCCAGGGGAAGCACAGATACGCAGTATTTT
TRBD2 TRBJ2-7 TRBV2 - CASRPIREGRYEQYF TGTGCCAGCAGGCCCATCCGGGAGGGTCGGTACGAGCAGTACTTC
TRBD2 TRBJ2-5 TRBV9 - CASSVGTSGSQETQYF TGTGCCAGCAGCGTAGGAACTAGCGGTTCACAAGAGACCCAGTACTTC
TRBD2 TRBJ2-1 TRBV9 once CASSVDGTSVRIF TGTGCCAGCAGCGTAGACGGGACTAGCGTTAGGATCTTC
TRBD1 TRBJ2-7 TRBV28 - CASSLLGQGDYEQYF TGTGCCAGCAGTTTATTAGGACAGGGGGACTACGAGCAGTACTTC
- TRBJ2-3 TRBV5-1 - CASSLWGGGTDTQYF TGCGCCAGCAGCTTGTGGGGCGGGGGCACAGATACGCAGTATTTT
TRBD2 TRBJ2-5 TRBV3-1/TRBV3-2 few CASSQGLTSGAETQYF TGTGCCAGCAGCCAAGGATTGACTAGCGGGGCGGAGACCCAGTACTTC
TRBD2 TRBJ2-7 TRBV30 - CACAGGGDYEQYF TGTGCCTGTGCGGGGGGTGGTGACTACGAGCAGTACTTC
- TRBJ2-1 TRBV19 - CASSVPSSSYNEQFF TGTGCCAGTAGTGTGCCTTCGAGCTCCTACAATGAGCAGTTCTTC
TRBD2 TRBJ2-3 TRBV11-3 - CASSLREGHNTQYF TGTGCCAGCAGCTTACGGGAGGGCCATAATACGCAGTATTTT
TRBD2 TRBJ2-7 TRBV4-3 - CASSQGWSGGPSSYEQYF TGCGCCAGCAGCCAAGGGTGGTCGGGAGGCCCAAGCTCCTACGAGCAGTACTTC
- TRBJ1-2 TRBV2 - CASSDSAGYGYTF TGTGCCAGCAGTGACAGCGCCGGCTATGGCTACACCTTC
TRBD1 TRBJ2-7 TRBV14 - CASSLRTGFLHEQYF TGTGCCAGCAGCCTCCGGACAGGGTTTCTCCACGAGCAGTACTTC
- TRBJ2-3 TRBV11-1 once CATGQSTDTQYF TGTGCCACAGGACAGAGCACAGATACGCAGTATTTT
TRBD1 TRBJ2-1 TRBV15 - CATSRDYDGTGNEQFF TGTGCCACCAGCAGAGATTATGACGGGACAGGCAATGAGCAGTTCTTC
TRBD1 TRBJ2-7 TRBV2 - CASSGGQGDTYEQYF TGTGCCAGCAGTGGGGGACAGGGGGATACCTACGAGCAGTACTTC
- TRBJ2-7 TRBV5-3 - CARSSVAGTNYEQYF TGTGCCAGAAGCTCCGTGGCGGGAACCAACTACGAGCAGTACTTC
- TRBJ2-1 TRBV7-8 - CASSGIGGNEQFF TGTGCCAGCAGCGGTATAGGGGGAAATGAGCAGTTCTTC
- TRBJ1-2 TRBV5-1 few CASSLVGEGYTF TGCGCCAGCAGCTTGGTGGGGGAAGGCTACACCTTC
- TRBJ1-5 TRBV12-3/TRBV12-4 - CASKSLFGQPQHF TGTGCCAGCAAATCGTTGTTCGGACAGCCCCAGCATTTT
TRBD1 TRBJ2-1 TRBV12-3/TRBV12-4 - CASSGGDRGQFF TGTGCCAGCAGTGGTGGAGACAGGGGACAGTTCTTC
TRBD1 TRBJ2-7 TRBV5-1 - CASSLDGTGGLEQYF TGCGCCAGCAGCTTGGATGGGACAGGGGGCCTCGAGCAGTACTTC
- TRBJ1-1 TRBV7-9 - CASSLKGPYEAFF TGTGCCAGCAGCTTAAAAGGGCCATATGAAGCTTTCTTT
- TRBJ1-5 TRBV7-9 once CASSSQFDNQPQHF TGTGCCAGCAGCTCACAGTTCGACAATCAGCCCCAGCATTTT
- TRBJ1-4 TRBV18 - CASSLPTEKLFF TGTGCCAGCTCGCTACCTACGGAAAAACTGTTTTTT
TRBD2 TRBJ2-1 TRBV6-6 - CASSFGGGYNEQFF TGTGCCAGCAGTTTTGGGGGAGGGTACAATGAGCAGTTCTTC
TRBD1 TRBJ1-2 TRBV9 - CASSVDGTGDKINYGYTF TGTGCCAGCAGCGTGGACGGGACAGGCGATAAAATAAACTATGGCTACACCTTC
TRBD1 TRBJ1-1 TRBV5-8 - CASSLDRGITEAFF TGTGCCAGCAGCCTGGACAGGGGCATCACTGAAGCTTTCTTT